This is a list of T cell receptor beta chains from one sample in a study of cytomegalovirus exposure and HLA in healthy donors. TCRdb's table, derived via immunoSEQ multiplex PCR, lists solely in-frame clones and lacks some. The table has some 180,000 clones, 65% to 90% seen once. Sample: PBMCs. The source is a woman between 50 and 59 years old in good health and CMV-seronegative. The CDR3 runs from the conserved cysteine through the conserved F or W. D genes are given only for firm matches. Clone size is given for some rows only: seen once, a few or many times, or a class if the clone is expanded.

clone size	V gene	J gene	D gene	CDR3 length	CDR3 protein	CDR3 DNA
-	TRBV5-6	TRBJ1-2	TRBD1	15	CASRSYGQGAGGYTF	TGTGCCAGCAGATCCTACGGACAGGGGGCAGGAGGCTACACCTTC
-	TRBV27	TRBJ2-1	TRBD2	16	CASSLLATSSYNEQFF	TGTGCCAGCAGCTTACTAGCGACGAGCTCCTACAATGAGCAGTTCTTC
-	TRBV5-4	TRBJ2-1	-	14	CASSPAGSYNEQFF	TGTGCCAGCAGCCCGGCGGGGTCCTACAATGAGCAGTTCTTC
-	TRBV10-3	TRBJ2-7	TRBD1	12	CAIGTGRYEQYF	TGTGCCATCGGGACAGGAAGGTACGAGCAGTACTTC
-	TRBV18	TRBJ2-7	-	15	CASSPTGISSYEQYF	TGTGCCAGCTCACCAACAGGGATTAGCTCCTACGAGCAGTACTTC
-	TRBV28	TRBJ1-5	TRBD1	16	CASSLWVGQANQPQHF	TGTGCCAGCAGTTTATGGGTCGGACAGGCCAATCAGCCCCAGCATTTT
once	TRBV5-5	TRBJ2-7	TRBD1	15	CASSLTGQAPYEQYF	TGTGCCAGCAGCTTGACCGGACAGGCTCCCTACGAGCAGTACTTC
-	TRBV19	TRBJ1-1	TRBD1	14	CASSMRGRGTEAFF	TGTGCCAGTAGTATGAGGGGGCGCGGCACTGAAGCTTTCTTT
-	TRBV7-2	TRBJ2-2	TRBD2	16	CASSLGLAGVAGELFF	TGTGCCAGCAGCTTAGGTCTAGCGGGAGTGGCCGGGGAGCTGTTTTTT
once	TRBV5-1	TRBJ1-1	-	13	CASTLGGNTEAFF	TGCGCCAGCACCCTGGGGGGGAACACTGAAGCTTTCTTT
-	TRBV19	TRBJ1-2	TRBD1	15	CASSPQGQDNYGYTF	TGTGCCAGTAGTCCCCAGGGACAGGACAACTATGGCTACACCTTC
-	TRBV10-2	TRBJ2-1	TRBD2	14	CASSGRANYNEQFF	TGCGCCAGCTCTGGGAGGGCCAACTACAATGAGCAGTTCTTC